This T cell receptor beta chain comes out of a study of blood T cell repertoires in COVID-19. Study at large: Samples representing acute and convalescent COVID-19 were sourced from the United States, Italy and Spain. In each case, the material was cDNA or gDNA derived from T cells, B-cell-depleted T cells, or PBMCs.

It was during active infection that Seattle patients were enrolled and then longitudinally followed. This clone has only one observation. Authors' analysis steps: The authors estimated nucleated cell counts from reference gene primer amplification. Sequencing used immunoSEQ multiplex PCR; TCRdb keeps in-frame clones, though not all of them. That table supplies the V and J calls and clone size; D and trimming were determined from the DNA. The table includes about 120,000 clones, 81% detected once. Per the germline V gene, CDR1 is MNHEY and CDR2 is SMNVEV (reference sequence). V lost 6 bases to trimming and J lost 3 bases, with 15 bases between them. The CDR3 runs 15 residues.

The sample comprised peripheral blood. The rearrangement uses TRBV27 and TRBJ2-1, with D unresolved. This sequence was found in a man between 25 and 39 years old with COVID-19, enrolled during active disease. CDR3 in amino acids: CASRTSGPLYNEQFF. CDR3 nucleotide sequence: TGTGCCAGCAGGACATCAGGTCCCCTCTACAATGAGCAGTTCTTC.